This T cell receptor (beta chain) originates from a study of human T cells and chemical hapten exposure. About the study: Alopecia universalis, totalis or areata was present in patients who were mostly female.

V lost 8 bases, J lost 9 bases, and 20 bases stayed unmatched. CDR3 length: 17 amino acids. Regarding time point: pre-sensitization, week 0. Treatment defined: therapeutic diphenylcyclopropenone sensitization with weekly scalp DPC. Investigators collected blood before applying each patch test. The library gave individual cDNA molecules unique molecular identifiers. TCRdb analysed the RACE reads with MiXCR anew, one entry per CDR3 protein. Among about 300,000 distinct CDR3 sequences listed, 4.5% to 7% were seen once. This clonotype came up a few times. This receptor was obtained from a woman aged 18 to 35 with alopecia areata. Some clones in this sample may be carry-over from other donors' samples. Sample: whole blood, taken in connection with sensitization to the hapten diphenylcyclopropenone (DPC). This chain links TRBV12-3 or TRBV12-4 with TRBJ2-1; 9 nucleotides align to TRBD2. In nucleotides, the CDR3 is TGTGCCAGCGGATACCTCACCGTAGCGGGGGTTTTGAGTGAGCAGTTCTTC. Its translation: CASGYLTVAGVLSEQFF.